A selection of T cell receptor beta chains follows, all from one sample in a study of STAT5B mutations in CD4+ large granular lymphocyte leukemia. Profiling relied on immunoSEQ multiplex PCR, and the TCRdb table lists in-frame clones only, not all of them. The sample lists 30,000 to 40,000 clones, roughly 85% seen once, with roughly 3.3% in the top ten. Sequenced material: CD4+ T cells from blood buffy coats. These TCRs come from a human donor in good health. Both conserved end residues are part of each CDR3. A D gene is named only where the DNA matches it firmly. For some rows the clone size is stated as once, few or many, or as a class when expanded; others skip it.

DNA: TGTGCCAGCAGTCCCCACCCGACCGTCAACTATGGCTACACCTTC
CDR3: CASSPHPTVNYGYTF
V: TRBV5-4
size: NA
D: NA
J: TRBJ1-2

DNA: TGTGCCAGCTCACCTGTAGGCACAGCCTACGAGCAGTACTTC
CDR3: CASSPVGTAYEQYF
V: TRBV18
size: NA
D: NA
J: TRBJ2-7

DNA: TGTGCCAGCAGCGTAGCTACAGCTAACTATGGCTACACCTTC
CDR3: CASSVATANYGYTF
V: TRBV9
size: NA
D: NA
J: TRBJ1-2

DNA: TGTGCCAGCTCACCATCGAGCCGATCCCCAGAGACCCAGTACTTC
CDR3: CASSPSSRSPETQYF
V: TRBV18
size: NA
D: NA
J: TRBJ2-5

DNA: TGCGCCAGCAGCTTGGTAGCGGGGTCGTCCGGGGAGCTGTTTTTT
CDR3: CASSLVAGSSGELFF
V: TRBV5-1
size: NA
D: TRBD2
J: TRBJ2-2

DNA: TGTGCCAGCAGCTCGGACACCATCTATGGCTACACCTTC
CDR3: CASSSDTIYGYTF
V: TRBV5-6
size: NA
D: NA
J: TRBJ1-2

DNA: TGTGCCAGCAGTTTCGCCACAGGGCGGGAGGAGACCCAGTACTTC
CDR3: CASSFATGREETQYF
V: TRBV6-5
size: NA
D: NA
J: TRBJ2-5

DNA: TGTGCCAGCAGTTTAAAGACACACTACGAGCAGTACTTC
CDR3: CASSLKTHYEQYF
V: TRBV28
size: once
D: NA
J: TRBJ2-7

DNA: TGCGCCAGCAGCCCGGGTGTACTATCGAACACCGGGGAGCTGTTTTTT
CDR3: CASSPGVLSNTGELFF
V: TRBV5-1
size: NA
D: NA
J: TRBJ2-2

DNA: TGTGCCAGCAGCCACATTCGGGCGACTAGCGGGAGCTCCTACGAGCAGTACTTC
CDR3: CASSHIRATSGSSYEQYF
V: TRBV7-4
size: once
D: TRBD2
J: TRBJ2-7

DNA: TGTGCCACCAGCACCCCCCGAGGCCAGAGTAGCAATCAGCCCCAGCATTTT
CDR3: CATSTPRGQSSNQPQHF
V: TRBV15
size: NA
D: NA
J: TRBJ1-5

DNA: TGTGCCAGCTCACCATCCGCCAGGGGGGTAGGCTACGAGCAGTACTTC
CDR3: CASSPSARGVGYEQYF
V: TRBV18
size: once
D: NA
J: TRBJ2-7

DNA: TGTGCCAGCAGTACCGGACAGGTATACGAGCAGTACTTC
CDR3: CASSTGQVYEQYF
V: TRBV28
size: NA
D: TRBD1
J: TRBJ2-7

DNA: TGTGCCAGTAGTAAAGGACAGGACACCGGGGAGCTGTTTTTT
CDR3: CASSKGQDTGELFF
V: TRBV19
size: NA
D: TRBD1
J: TRBJ2-2

DNA: TGTGCCAGCAGTTTAGGCGGGAGTCGTCCCCTGGGGTACTACGAGCAGTACTTC
CDR3: CASSLGGSRPLGYYEQYF
V: TRBV28
size: once
D: TRBD2
J: TRBJ2-7

DNA: TGTGCCAGCAGTTACTCGAGCGGGAGGGCCTCCTACGAGCAGTACTTC
CDR3: CASSYSSGRASYEQYF
V: TRBV6-5
size: once
D: TRBD2
J: TRBJ2-7

DNA: TGTGCCAGTAGTAACCCTTTGGGAGGGGCTGAAGAGACCCAGTACTTC
CDR3: CASSNPLGGAEETQYF
V: TRBV19
size: NA
D: TRBD2
J: TRBJ2-5

DNA: TGTGCCACCAGCAGAGAGATCGGGTACGAGCAGTACTTC
CDR3: CATSREIGYEQYF
V: TRBV15
size: NA
D: NA
J: TRBJ2-7

DNA: TGCGCCAGCAGCTCTGGTTTTACCGGGACTAGCGGGAAAAGTAGCTCCTACAATGAGCAGTTCTTC
CDR3: CASSSGFTGTSGKSSSYNEQFF
V: TRBV5-1
size: NA
D: TRBD2
J: TRBJ2-1

DNA: TGTGCCAGCAGTGTCGGACAGACCGGATTAATGGGAAAACTGTTTTTT
CDR3: CASSVGQTGLMGKLFF
V: TRBV2
size: NA
D: NA
J: TRBJ1-4

DNA: TGTGCCAGCAGCTTAGAAGCGGGAGCGCTGGGGTTGACAGATACGCAGTATTTT
CDR3: CASSLEAGALGLTDTQYF
V: TRBV13
size: NA
D: TRBD2
J: TRBJ2-3

DNA: TGTGCCAGCAGTGAACAACAGCAATTCAATCAGCCCCAGCATTTT
CDR3: CASSEQQQFNQPQHF
V: TRBV2
size: few
D: NA
J: TRBJ1-5